A selection of T cell receptor beta chains follows, all from one sample in a study of identical twins. Each CDR3 protein is one row after TCRdb ran MiXCR on the 5' RACE reads. The sample lists more than 650,000 distinct CDR3 sequences; roughly 6.2% were seen once. Sample: naive T cells sorted from blood. Receptor source: a man between 18 and 35 years old in good health. Each CDR3 is given with its conserved first and last residue. The order of the fields is clone size, V gene, J gene, CDR3 length, D gene, CDR3 protein, CDR3 DNA. D genes are given only for firm matches. A clone size is listed for some rows: how often the clone was seen (once, few, many), or a class if it is expanded.

size: -
V: TRBV5-5
J: TRBJ2-1
length: 12
D: TRBD2
CDR3: CASSLLAVEQFF
DNA: TGTGCCAGCAGCTTACTAGCGGTAGAGCAGTTCTTC

size: few
V: TRBV24-1
J: TRBJ2-5
length: 20
D: -
CDR3: CATSDLRSGDWSFTGETQYF
DNA: TGTGCCACCAGTGATTTAAGGTCGGGGGACTGGAGCTTCACGGGGGAGACCCAGTACTTC

size: many
V: TRBV27
J: TRBJ2-4
length: 12
D: -
CDR3: CASRTIGGIQYF
DNA: TGTGCCAGCAGAACCATAGGGGGTATTCAGTACTTC

size: many
V: TRBV7-2
J: TRBJ2-2
length: 16
D: -
CDR3: CASTSGSLARPGELFF
DNA: TGTGCCAGCACCTCTGGTTCCCTAGCCCGGCCCGGGGAGCTGTTTTTT

size: few
V: TRBV28
J: TRBJ1-2
length: 15
D: -
CDR3: CASSSRTVNDYGYTF
DNA: TGTGCCAGCAGTTCTCGGACAGTAAACGACTATGGCTACACCTTC

size: -
V: TRBV10-3
J: TRBJ2-5
length: 14
D: TRBD1
CDR3: CAISDQTGGQTQYF
DNA: TGTGCCATCAGTGACCAGACAGGGGGCCAGACCCAGTACTTC

size: few
V: TRBV20-1
J: TRBJ2-1
length: 11
D: -
CDR3: CSASDLGEQFF
DNA: TGCAGTGCTAGCGATCTAGGGGAGCAGTTCTTC

size: many
V: TRBV28
J: TRBJ2-3
length: 10
D: -
CDR3: CATQFDTQYF
DNA: TGTGCCACCCAGTTTGATACGCAGTATTTT

size: many
V: TRBV10-3
J: TRBJ2-5
length: 15
D: -
CDR3: CAISDKGVGSETQYF
DNA: TGTGCCATCAGTGATAAGGGTGTTGGGTCGGAGACCCAGTACTTC

size: many
V: TRBV6-5
J: TRBJ2-1
length: 17
D: -
CDR3: CASSYSTSGFGLHEQFF
DNA: TGTGCCAGCAGTTACTCGACGTCTGGGTTCGGGTTGCATGAGCAGTTCTTC

size: -
V: TRBV5-1
J: TRBJ2-1
length: 16
D: TRBD1
CDR3: CASSRTGGRTYNEQFF
DNA: TGCGCCAGCAGCCGAACAGGGGGCAGGACCTACAATGAGCAGTTCTTC

size: -
V: TRBV5-1
J: TRBJ2-5
length: 16
D: -
CDR3: CASSPEDRNVGETQYF
DNA: TGCGCCAGCAGCCCGGAGGACAGAAACGTTGGGGAGACCCAGTACTTC

size: few
V: TRBV4-1
J: TRBJ2-5
length: 14
D: -
CDR3: CASSQGLSRGTQYF
DNA: TGCGCCAGCAGCCAAGGTCTTTCGCGGGGGACCCAGTACTTC

size: -
V: TRBV7-8
J: TRBJ2-2
length: 14
D: TRBD1
CDR3: CASSFWDSDGELFF
DNA: TGTGCCAGCAGCTTTTGGGACAGTGACGGGGAGCTGTTTTTT

size: -
V: TRBV5-5
J: TRBJ1-2
length: 15
D: TRBD1
CDR3: CASSLALGQGYGYTF
DNA: TGTGCCAGCAGCTTGGCCCTGGGACAGGGCTATGGCTACACCTTC

size: many
V: TRBV14
J: TRBJ2-5
length: 17
D: -
CDR3: CASSQDFRGRTAETQYF
DNA: TGTGCCAGCAGCCAAGATTTTCGTGGGAGGACAGCGGAGACCCAGTACTTC

size: -
V: TRBV7-9
J: TRBJ2-1
length: 11
D: -
CDR3: CASSLGLGQFF
DNA: TGTGCCAGCAGCCTGGGGCTGGGGCAGTTCTTC

size: many
V: TRBV5-1
J: TRBJ2-1
length: 14
D: TRBD2
CDR3: CASSLVQAGGEQFF
DNA: TGCGCCAGCAGCTTGGTTCAGGCGGGGGGTGAGCAGTTCTTC

size: many
V: TRBV7-7
J: TRBJ2-2
length: 15
D: -
CDR3: CASSPSEIGTGELFF
DNA: TGTGCCAGCAGCCCCTCGGAGATTGGGACCGGGGAGCTGTTTTTT

size: -
V: TRBV20-1
J: TRBJ1-3
length: 13
D: TRBD1
CDR3: CSARQGSGNTIYF
DNA: TGCAGTGCCAGACAGGGTTCTGGAAACACCATATATTTT

size: many
V: TRBV20-1
J: TRBJ1-1
length: 16
D: -
CDR3: CSARRAGGRLNTEAFF
DNA: TGCAGTGCCCGCCGAGCGGGGGGCCGGCTGAACACTGAAGCTTTCTTT

size: many
V: TRBV6-2/TRBV6-3
J: TRBJ1-1
length: 14
D: -
CDR3: CASRLWSGDTEAFF
DNA: TGTGCCAGCAGATTATGGAGTGGGGACACTGAAGCTTTCTTT

size: -
V: TRBV7-9
J: TRBJ2-1
length: 17
D: -
CDR3: CAISSFWETRRGNEQFF
DNA: TGTGCCATCAGCAGCTTTTGGGAGACTAGGAGAGGCAATGAGCAGTTCTTC

size: -
V: TRBV2
J: TRBJ1-2
length: 14
D: -
CDR3: CANLVEGNNYGYTF
DNA: TGTGCCAACCTGGTCGAGGGGAACAACTATGGCTACACCTTC

size: few
V: TRBV7-2
J: TRBJ1-5
length: 14
D: -
CDR3: CASSPWGAGQPQHF
DNA: TGTGCCAGCAGCCCCTGGGGGGCGGGTCAGCCCCAGCATTTT

size: -
V: TRBV5-6
J: TRBJ1-1
length: 16
D: TRBD1
CDR3: CASSFYRDRGGTEAFF
DNA: TGTGCCAGCAGCTTCTACCGGGACAGGGGCGGGACTGAAGCTTTCTTT

size: many
V: TRBV30
J: TRBJ2-7
length: 13
D: TRBD1
CDR3: CAWSEDRDYEQYF
DNA: TGTGCCTGGAGTGAAGACAGGGACTACGAGCAGTACTTC

size: few
V: TRBV7-9
J: TRBJ2-3
length: 15
D: TRBD2
CDR3: CASSSTGGSSDTQYF
DNA: TGTGCCAGCAGCTCCACGGGCGGGAGTTCAGATACGCAGTATTTT

size: many
V: TRBV7-9
J: TRBJ2-1
length: 12
D: -
CDR3: CADSSANNEQFF
DNA: TGTGCAGACTCTAGCGCGAACAATGAGCAGTTCTTC

size: few
V: TRBV4-1
J: TRBJ2-2
length: 16
D: TRBD1
CDR3: CASSQGLQGAPGELFF
DNA: TGCGCCAGCAGCCAAGGATTACAGGGGGCCCCCGGGGAGCTGTTTTTT

size: many
V: TRBV7-3
J: TRBJ2-7
length: 13
D: -
CDR3: CASSAGLTYEQYF
DNA: TGTGCCAGCAGTGCGGGTTTGACCTACGAGCAGTACTTC

size: few
V: TRBV7-2
J: TRBJ2-3
length: 14
D: TRBD2
CDR3: CASSLAPGGDTQYF
DNA: TGTGCCAGCAGCTTAGCGCCGGGGGGAGATACGCAGTATTTT

size: many
V: TRBV7-9
J: TRBJ2-7
length: 15
D: -
CDR3: CASSRTGTPDYEQYF
DNA: TGTGCCAGCAGCCGTACCGGGACACCAGACTACGAGCAGTACTTC

size: -
V: TRBV4-1
J: TRBJ1-1
length: 14
D: -
CDR3: CASSQDALGTEAFF
DNA: TGCGCCAGCAGCCAAGACGCATTAGGCACAGAAGCTTTCTTT

size: many
V: TRBV12-3/TRBV12-4
J: TRBJ1-4
length: 13
D: -
CDR3: CASSRDLIEKLFF
DNA: TGTGCCAGCAGTCGGGACCTTATTGAAAAACTGTTTTTT

size: many
V: TRBV6-1
J: TRBJ2-1
length: 16
D: TRBD1
CDR3: CASSEWGTGAYNEQFF
DNA: TGTGCCAGCAGTGAATGGGGGACAGGGGCCTACAATGAGCAGTTCTTC

size: many
V: TRBV5-1
J: TRBJ1-1
length: 14
D: TRBD1
CDR3: CASSFRTGNTEAFF
DNA: TGCGCCAGCAGCTTCCGGACAGGGAACACTGAAGCTTTCTTT

size: few
V: TRBV5-1
J: TRBJ2-2
length: 15
D: -
CDR3: CASSPDSDPTRELFF
DNA: TGCGCCAGCAGCCCCGATTCAGACCCAACCAGGGAGCTGTTTTTT

size: few
V: TRBV12-3/TRBV12-4
J: TRBJ2-1
length: 16
D: -
CDR3: CASTPTSVVTYNEQFF
DNA: TGTGCCAGCACCCCTACCAGCGTCGTAACCTACAATGAGCAGTTCTTC

size: -
V: TRBV7-9
J: TRBJ2-1
length: 17
D: -
CDR3: CASSSLDHKVSYNEQFF
DNA: TGTGCCAGCAGCTCACTCGACCATAAAGTCTCCTACAATGAGCAGTTCTTC

size: few
V: TRBV12-3/TRBV12-4
J: TRBJ1-4
length: 15
D: -
CDR3: CASSPRLATNEKLFF
DNA: TGTGCCAGCAGCCCTAGACTGGCTACTAATGAAAAACTGTTTTTT

size: -
V: TRBV5-6
J: TRBJ2-3
length: 15
D: TRBD1
CDR3: CASSLTGTGEDTQYF
DNA: TGTGCCAGCAGCCTAACCGGGACAGGGGAAGATACGCAGTATTTT

size: many
V: TRBV5-1
J: TRBJ1-5
length: 13
D: -
CDR3: CASSAEGKQPQHF
DNA: TGCGCCAGCAGCGCAGAAGGTAAACAGCCCCAGCATTTT

size: -
V: TRBV6-2/TRBV6-3
J: TRBJ2-2
length: 12
D: TRBD1
CDR3: CASGQETGELFF
DNA: TGTGCCAGTGGACAGGAGACCGGGGAGCTGTTTTTT

size: -
V: TRBV29-1
J: TRBJ2-3
length: 11
D: -
CDR3: CSTVWVDTQYF
DNA: TGCAGCACCGTTTGGGTAGATACGCAGTATTTT

size: many
V: TRBV11-2
J: TRBJ2-1
length: 18
D: -
CDR3: CASSRLVMGGRQHNEQFF
DNA: TGTGCCAGCAGCCGTCTTGTGATGGGTGGGCGGCAACACAATGAGCAGTTCTTC

size: few
V: TRBV4-3
J: TRBJ1-5
length: 14
D: -
CDR3: CASSQDYAGQPQHF
DNA: TGCGCCAGCAGCCAAGATTACGCGGGGCAGCCCCAGCATTTT

size: -
V: TRBV20-1
J: TRBJ1-1
length: 15
D: -
CDR3: CGAREAKGGNTEAFF
DNA: TGCGGTGCTAGAGAGGCGAAGGGGGGGAATACTGAAGCTTTCTTT

size: many
V: TRBV4-2
J: TRBJ1-2
length: 19
D: -
CDR3: CASRHGLLGIGRETYGYTF
DNA: TGTGCCAGCAGACACGGACTGCTGGGGATTGGAAGGGAGACCTATGGCTACACCTTC

size: many
V: TRBV12-3/TRBV12-4
J: TRBJ2-3
length: 19
D: TRBD1
CDR3: CASSLDRTGPSLSPDTQYF
DNA: TGTGCCAGCAGTTTAGACAGGACAGGGCCCTCTCTTAGCCCAGATACGCAGTATTTT

size: -
V: TRBV20-1
J: TRBJ2-7
length: 14
D: TRBD1
CDR3: CSASSGTGTYEQYF
DNA: TGCAGTGCTAGCTCCGGGACAGGGACCTACGAGCAGTACTTC

size: -
V: TRBV23-1
J: TRBJ2-2
length: 17
D: TRBD2
CDR3: CASSQPTSGRGTGELFF
DNA: TGCGCCAGCAGTCAACCTACTAGCGGGAGGGGTACCGGGGAGCTGTTTTTT

size: -
V: TRBV11-2
J: TRBJ1-5
length: 15
D: -
CDR3: CASSPLPGSNQPQHF
DNA: TGTGCCAGCAGTCCACTGCCAGGATCTAATCAGCCCCAGCATTTT

size: many
V: TRBV12-3/TRBV12-4
J: TRBJ2-7
length: 15
D: TRBD1
CDR3: CASSLNPTGFTEQYF
DNA: TGTGCCAGCAGCCTTAATCCGACAGGGTTTACCGAGCAGTACTTC

size: many
V: TRBV9
J: TRBJ2-3
length: 12
D: -
CDR3: CASSVSTDTQYF
DNA: TGTGCCAGCAGCGTTAGCACAGATACGCAGTATTTT

size: few
V: TRBV14
J: TRBJ2-3
length: 14
D: -
CDR3: CASSPDLGRTTQYF
DNA: TGTGCCAGCAGCCCAGACCTGGGACGGACGACGCAGTATTTT